The 18 T cell receptor beta chains presented below share a single source sample, sequenced in a study of blood T cells in healthy people across ages. A J-beta primer mix and a sample-barcoded 5' primer were used in a second PCR of about 7 to 12 cycles. In TCRdb, the 5' RACE reads were re-called with MiXCR into one record per CDR3 protein. The sample includes 1.5 million to 2 million distinct CDR3 sequences, 28% seen only once; the top ten take 7% to 9%. Sequenced: blood. The receptors come from a woman younger than 45 in good health.

This chain links TRBV27 with TRBJ2-5, with TRBD2 identical over 15 bases. Germline CDR1 and CDR2: MNHEY and SMNVEV (reference sequence). With 7 bases clipped from V and 11 bases from J, the junction kept 11 bases outside the gene matches. This CDR3 spans 15 amino acids. This CDR3 reads CASIRTSGGGNEQYF. CDR3 DNA: TGTGCCAGCATTAGGACTAGCGGGGGGGGAAATGAGCAGTACTTC.

Only a few counts were recorded for this clonotype. The chain has TRBV20-1 and TRBJ2-3; TRBD1 matches 8 bases. The V segment lost 3 bases and the J segment 2 bases; nucleotides outside the gene matches: 10. Germline assignment: CDR1 DFQATT and CDR2 SNEGSKA (reference sequence). The CDR3 loop spans 16 amino acids. DNA for the CDR3: TGCAGTGCTAGGTCTCGGGACAGGACAACCACAGATACGCAGTATTTT. Amino acid sequence: CSARSRDRTTTDTQYF.

This clonotype was found a few times. The gene calls are TRBV7-9 and TRBJ2-6; 8 bases are a match to TRBD2. CDR1 SEHNR and CDR2 FQNEAQ come from the germline V gene (reference sequence). This CDR3 region has 18 residues. J was trimmed by 2 bases and V by 4 bases; bases with no gene match: 10. CDR3 bases: TGTGCCAGCAGCTCCCCCCGGGAGGGCTTAACTGGGGCCAACGTCCTGACTTTC. This sequence encodes CASSSPREGLTGANVLTF. Filled out from reference TRBV7-9 and TRBJ2-6, the complete variable domain reads DTGVSQNPRHKITKRGQNVTFRCDPISEHNRLYWYRQTLGQGPEFLTYFQNEAQLEKSRLLSDRFSAERPKGSFSTLEIQRTEQGDSAMYLCASSSPREGLTGANVLTFGAGSRLTVL.

This clonotype was seen more than once but under ten times. A much larger clone is a single base away; this may be a read error. The V call is TRBV18, the J call TRBJ2-1; the D call may be TRBD1 or TRBD2 (5 bases each). The last part of the DNA fits TRBJ2-7 better; the J call may be wrong. Germline V gene sequence: CDR1 KGHSH, CDR2 LQKENI. The length of the CDR3 is 16 residues. The CDR3 region has the DNA TGTGCCAGCTCACCAGGGGGATCAAGCTCCTACAATGAGCAGTACTTC. Amino acids: CASSPGGSSSYNEQYF.

This clonotype turned up a few times. The chain carries TRBV4-3 and TRBJ2-7; 7 nucleotides line up with TRBD2. CDR3 length: 16 amino acids. CDR1 is LGHNA and CDR2 is YSLEER in the germline V gene. With V trimmed by 0 bases and J by 0 bases, 5 bases remained unmatched. CDR3 in DNA: TGCGCCAGCAGCCAAGATCGGGGGGAGTCCTCCTACGAGCAGTACTTC. Protein product: CASSQDRGESSYEQYF.

Concerning this clonotype: Lacking the conserved final phenylalanine or tryptophan, this CDR3 likely reflects a read error. The chain joins TRBV12-3 or TRBV12-4 to TRBJ2-3, with 7 positions matching TRBD2. V lost 3 bases to trimming and J lost 1 base; unmatched junction nucleotides: 10. This CDR3 region has 17 residues. The CDR3 nucleotides are TGTGCCAGCAGTTTGAGTCGTGGGAGGGTCGGCACAGATACGCAGTATTCT. It translates to CASSLSRGRVGTDTQYS.

The chain couples TRBV3-1 to TRBJ1-2; D ambiguous. The CDR3 covers 12 residues. Trimming pared 6 bases from V and 6 bases from J, leaving 11 bases between. The germline V gene encodes CDR1 LGHDT and CDR2 YNNKEL (reference sequence). The CDR3 is CASSRGYDGYTF. DNA for the CDR3: TGTGCCAGCAGTCGAGGCTATGATGGCTACACCTTC.

V usage is TRBV5-1 and J usage is TRBJ2-1; weak D call: TRBD2 (6 bases). V dropped 7 bases and J dropped 7 bases, with 24 bases sitting between them. Germline CDR1 reads SGHRS; CDR2 reads YFSETQ. The CDR3 covers 16 residues. The CDR3 sequence: CASLGRRDGRGNEQFF. The DNA of the CDR3 is TGCGCCAGCCTTGGTAGGCGGGACGGCCGCGGGAATGAGCAGTTCTTC.

This clonotype was seen a few times. V and J are TRBV6-6 and TRBJ1-1, with D possibly matching TRBD1 (6 bases). Trimming removed 2 bases at V and 4 bases at J, with 20 bases between. This CDR3 has 17 residues. Per germline, CDR1 MNHNY and CDR2 SVGAGI (reference sequence). The CDR3 spells CASSYQVQGPIGTEAFF. The CDR3 DNA is TGTGCCAGCAGTTACCAAGTCCAGGGGCCCATAGGCACTGAAGCTTTCTTT.

This clonotype was picked up many times. The chain uses TRBV28 and TRBJ2-4; TRBD2 matches at 7 bases. The CDR3 is made up of 13 amino acids. Looked up from germline, CDR1 is MDHEN and CDR2 is SYDVKM. The V segment lost 5 bases and the J segment 7 bases; nucleotides outside the gene matches: 5. Written as DNA, the CDR3 is TGTGCCAGCAGTCCAGACGGGGGGAACATTCAGTACTTC. It yields the protein CASSPDGGNIQYF.

V usage is TRBV5-3 and J usage is TRBJ2-4; tentatively, D is TRBD2 (6 bases). TRBV5-3 is sorted into the ORF group, with uncertain function. With 3 bases removed from V and 6 bases from J, the gap between germline ends came to 16 bases. The CDR3 is 15 residues long. The CDR3 nucleotides read TGTGCCAGAAGCTCGGAGGGAACCAAGGGAAACATTCAGTACTTC. Its protein is CARSSEGTKGNIQYF.

There are a few counts of this clonotype. CDR3 loop: CASSLVGLRGLNTEAFF. The CDR3, as DNA: TGTGCCAGCAGCTTAGTAGGGCTCAGGGGGTTGAACACTGAAGCTTTCTTT. V and J are TRBV7-9 and TRBJ1-1; 7 positions agree with TRBD1. V trimming: 1 base; J trimming: 0 bases; junction bases outside the gene matches: 8. In germline, CDR1 is SEHNR, CDR2 FQNEAQ (reference sequence). The CDR3 spans 17 residues.

This clonotype was detected only once. This clone may be a read error of a much larger clone one base away. The CDR3 loop is CASSEALETPYF. In nucleotides, the CDR3 is TGTGCCAGCAGTGAAGCGTTGGAGACCCCGTACTTC. V is TRBV6-1 and J is TRBJ2-5; D is unclear. Germline assignment: CDR1 MNHNS and CDR2 SASEGT. The CDR3 is made up of 12 amino acids.

Note on this clonotype: Here the CDR3 omits its conserved ending phenylalanine or tryptophan, so a read error is the likely source. The chain couples TRBV12-3 or TRBV12-4 to TRBJ2-5, with D uncertain. The CDR3 has 16 amino acids. Trimming removed 5 bases at V and 0 bases at J, with 16 bases between. The DNA for the CDR3 is TGTGCCAGCAGTCACCTTAGTGGTGGCTACCAAGAGACCCAGTACTCC. Protein: CASSHLSGGYQETQYS.

Comments on this clonotype: This may arise from a read error, as a much more abundant clone is one base away. The chain carries TRBV6-2 or TRBV6-3 and TRBJ2-5, with D possibly called TRBD1 or TRBD2 (5 bases each). The CDR3 is made up of 15 amino acids. With 9 bases removed from V and 11 bases from J, the gap between germline ends came to 28 bases. Germline CDR1 and CDR2: MNHEY and SVGEGT. This CDR3 reads CASSPSGRRPRWQYF. In DNA, the CDR3 is TGTGCCAGTTCCCCTTCGGGACGCCGCCCCCGGTGGCAGTACTTC.

The V and J genes are TRBV5-1 and TRBJ1-2; no firm D call. The CDR3 has 17 residues. Trimming removed 0 bases from V and 0 bases from J, with 15 bases in between. CDR1 and CDR2 from the germline V gene are SGHRS and YFSETQ. The CDR3 here is CASSLADGRYANYGYTF. The CDR3 DNA reads as TGCGCCAGCAGCTTGGCCGATGGCCGCTACGCTAACTATGGCTACACCTTC.

The chain recombines TRBV12-3 or TRBV12-4 with TRBJ2-4; no clear D. Between the trimmed V and J ends, which lost 6 bases and 6 bases, there was a span of 12 bases. The CDR3 extends over 13 amino acids. CDR3 sequence reads: CASSATRRNIQYF. The CDR3 DNA reads TGTGCCAGCAGCGCCACTCGGAGAAACATTCAGTACTTC.

This clonotype was detected ten times or more. The chain recombines TRBV10-1 with TRBJ2-1; tentatively, D is TRBD2 (6 bases). The V end was cut by 6 bases, the J end by 10 bases, with 16 bases between. Germline lookup yields CDR1 WNHNN and CDR2 SYGVQD (reference sequence). The CDR3 has 13 amino acids. The DNA of the CDR3 is TGCGCCAGCAGCAGGCGGGGCGCTGGGGAGCAGTTCTTC. Translated: CASSRRGAGEQFF.